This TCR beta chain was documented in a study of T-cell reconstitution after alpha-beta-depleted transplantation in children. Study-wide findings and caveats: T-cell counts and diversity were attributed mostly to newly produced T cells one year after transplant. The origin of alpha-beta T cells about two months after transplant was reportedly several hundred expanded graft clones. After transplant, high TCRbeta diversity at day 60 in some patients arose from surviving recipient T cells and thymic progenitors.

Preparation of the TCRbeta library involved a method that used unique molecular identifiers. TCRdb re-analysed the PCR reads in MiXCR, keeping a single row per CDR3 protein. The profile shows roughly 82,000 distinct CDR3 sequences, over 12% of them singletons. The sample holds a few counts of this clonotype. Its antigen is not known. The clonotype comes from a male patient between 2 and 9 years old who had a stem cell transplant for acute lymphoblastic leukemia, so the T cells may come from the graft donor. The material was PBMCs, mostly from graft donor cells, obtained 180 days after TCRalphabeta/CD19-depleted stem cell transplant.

Here the CDR3 DNA reads TGTGCCAGCAGACAACAGGGGGCTGGAAACACCATATATTTT. Translated: CASRQQGAGNTIYF. This chain links TRBV5-6 with TRBJ1-3, with TRBD1 matching over 8 bases. The CDR3 sequence is 14 residues long. CDR1 SGHDT and CDR2 YYEEEE come from the germline V gene. The V and J ends lost 5 bases and 2 bases, in that order; junction bases with no gene match: 3.